This T cell receptor (beta chain) comes out of a study of OX40 agonist ivuxolimab in advanced cancers. The repertoire was sequenced with immunoSEQ multiplex PCR; TCRdb's copy has only in-frame clones and lacks some. The sample carries tens of thousands of clones, 87% recorded once. With respect to this clone: The antigen is undetermined.

At cycle 4 day 1, cycle 7 day 1, and baseline, blood was sampled. The CDR3 sequence is 16 residues long. Germline assignment: CDR1 SGHTA and CDR2 FQGNSA. V was pared by 5 bases and J by 3 bases, with 8 bases of the junction left unmatched. Study findings and constraints: Certain nonresponders additionally had low normalized T-cell clonal expansion. Partial responders receiving 0.1-3.0 mg/kg showed among the lowest clonal expansion.

The chain carries TRBV7-2 and TRBJ2-3, with TRBD2 matching over 10 bases. The input for sequencing was CD4+ or CD8+ T cells sorted from blood, taken in a trial of the OX40 agonist ivuxolimab. The clonotype comes from an adult with an advanced solid tumor such as melanoma, head and neck, liver or kidney cancer. DNA of the CDR3: TGTGCCAGCAGCCACTTTAGCGGGGGGAGAACAGATACGCAGTATTTT. Amino acid sequence: CASSHFSGGRTDTQYF.